These T cell receptor beta chains were read from a single sample in a study of long-term antiretroviral therapy in people with HIV. The table came from immunoSEQ multiplex PCR; TCRdb's copy has only in-frame clones and leaves some out. The table has tens of thousands of clones, 80% to 90% seen once. The specimen comprised unsorted PBMCs, sampled around 5 years before starting antiretroviral therapy. Every receptor here comes from a man in his forties or fifties with HIV. The CDR3 runs from the conserved cysteine through the conserved F or W. Expanded clones get a size class; other rows say once, few or many, or leave the size out.

TRBV28,NA,TRBJ2-7,CASSSWEMVDEQYF
TRBV18,NA,TRBJ2-7,CASSPYGGNSYEQYF
TRBV5-1,NA,TRBJ1-4,CASRDQGGDEKLFF
TRBV11-2,once,TRBJ1-1,CASSFVQYRSNTEAFF
TRBV5-4,NA,TRBJ2-5,CASSWGRIVGQETQYF
TRBV7-9,NA,TRBJ2-3,CASSPIQYTDTQYF
TRBV6-5,NA,TRBJ2-3,CASTVAGAPDTQYF
TRBV7-2,few,TRBJ2-2,CASSLTGTVNTGELFF
TRBV6-5,NA,TRBJ1-1,CASSYPGDTEAFF
TRBV5-4,NA,TRBJ2-5,CASSSGTSGLQETQYF
TRBV5-1,NA,TRBJ1-5,CASSSGTVDQPQHF
TRBV30,few,TRBJ1-5,CAWSQGTTRTQHF
TRBV7-9,NA,TRBJ1-3,CASRSGTAGNTIYF
TRBV10-3,NA,TRBJ1-2,CAISDSDREGYGYTF
TRBV28,NA,TRBJ1-1,CASRRTVNTEAFF
TRBV5-4,NA,TRBJ2-3,CASSLAPPSTDTQYF
TRBV6-5,NA,TRBJ2-1,CASRPALTSLRFF
TRBV18,NA,TRBJ1-1,CASSPPSLGGHTEAFF
TRBV29-1,NA,TRBJ2-1,CSVEDHQGPYNEQFF
TRBV27,NA,TRBJ2-7,CASRQPGLADYEQYF
TRBV7-7,NA,TRBJ2-7,CASSLSSPSGRNTRGYEQYF